This T cell receptor (beta chain) originates from a study of metastatic and nonmetastatic thyroid tumors (dated by TCRdb to 2020 to 2021). Regarding the complete study: Repertoires from peripheral blood and from tumor or nodule tissue samples of malignant and benign thyroid patients were compared. Overall study results and their limits: TCR beta diversity was reported as significantly higher in malignant tumors than in benign nodules, in both blood and tumor samples.

A word on this clone: Its binding antigen is unknown. No quality values exist for individual bases; no much larger clone is one base distant.

No patient had received any treatment before thyroid surgery. Using T-cell receptor beta sequencing, the study looked back at clinical samples from patients collected from the early 2010s to the late 2010s. Library prep was done by PCR. TCRdb names Illumina HiSeq 4000 as the instrument used. High-throughput sequencing was used to profile the TCR beta-chain CDR3 region of each patient. Processing in the source paper ran as follows. Drawing on CDR3 differences between clinicopathological groups, the researchers built a classifier meant to tell apart patients with distant-metastatic papillary thyroid cancer. The Shannon index was used to assess repertoire diversity, and the Morisita-Horn index was used to assess tumor-blood repertoire similarity. TCRdb trimmed public reads at Q25 via fastp, called clones via MiXCR and kept in-frame beta chains. TCRdb assigned the V and J calls; the authors' analysis was not used. This sample holds roughly 6,200 clones; roughly 32% were observed only once. Clones ranked in the top ten supply roughly 19% of the sample.

Reading from cysteine to phenylalanine, the CDR3 counts 15 amino acids. Just CDR3 DNA is preserved here, 45 bases in frame from base 1. V sheds 4 bases and J sheds 3 bases, leaving 16 bases between their ends. According to the germline V gene, CDR1 reads SGHRS and CDR2 reads YFSETQ. The TCR was taken from a female donor with papillary thyroid cancer or a benign thyroid nodule (not recorded which). Some clones in this sample may be carry-over from other donors' samples. Here the chain combines TRBV5-1 and TRBJ2-5; the D gene assignment is ambiguous. Sequencing used adjacent normal tissue. Here the CDR3 is given as CASSPYRGREETQYF. The DNA reads TGCGCCAGCAGCCCCTATCGTGGGCGAGAAGAGACCCAGTACTTC. With the portions outside the CDR3 filled from the reference TRBV5-1 and TRBJ2-5 genes, the complete variable region becomes KAGVTQTPRYLIKTRGQQVTLSCSPISGHRSVSWYQQTPGQGLQFLFEYFSETQRNKGNFPGRFSGRQFSNSRSEMNVSTLELGDSALYLCASSPYRGREETQYFGPGTRLLVL.